In this sample, the clone carrying this T cell receptor (beta chain) turned up many times. Its antigen is not identified. This sample is drawn from a study of CD8 T cells in ankylosing spondylitis. Study results and limitations: A TCR beta motif of fewer than ten highly homologous variants seemed to mark ankylosing spondylitis blood.

TCRdb re-called the 5' RACE reads with MiXCR, one entry per CDR3 protein. Of more than 300,000 distinct CDR3 sequences in the sample, less than 9.5% were seen once. Specimen: blood, either unsorted or a sorted T cell fraction (not recorded which). The source is a male donor with ankylosing spondylitis.

This chain's CDR3 is CASSFGGRASDTQYF. The CDR3 DNA reads as TGTGCCAGCAGTTTCGGCGGGAGGGCCTCAGATACGCAGTATTTT. The rearrangement joins TRBV27 to TRBJ2-3, with 9 bases that match TRBD2. Germline assignment: CDR1 MNHEY and CDR2 SMNVEV (reference sequence). The junction had 5 bases not matched to a gene; V was cut back by 3 bases and J by 4 bases. This CDR3 has 15 residues.